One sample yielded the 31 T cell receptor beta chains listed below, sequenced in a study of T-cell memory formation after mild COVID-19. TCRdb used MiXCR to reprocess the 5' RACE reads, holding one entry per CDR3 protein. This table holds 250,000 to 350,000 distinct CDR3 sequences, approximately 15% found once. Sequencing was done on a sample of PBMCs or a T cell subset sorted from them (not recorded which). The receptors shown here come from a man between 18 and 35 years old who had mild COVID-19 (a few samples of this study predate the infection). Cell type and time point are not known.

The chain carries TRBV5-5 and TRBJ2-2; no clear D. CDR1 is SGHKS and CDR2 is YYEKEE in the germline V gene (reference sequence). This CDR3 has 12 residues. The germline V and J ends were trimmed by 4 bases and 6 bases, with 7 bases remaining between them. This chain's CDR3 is CASSPTPGELFF. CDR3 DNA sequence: TGTGCCAGCAGCCCGACCCCCGGGGAGCTGTTTTTT.

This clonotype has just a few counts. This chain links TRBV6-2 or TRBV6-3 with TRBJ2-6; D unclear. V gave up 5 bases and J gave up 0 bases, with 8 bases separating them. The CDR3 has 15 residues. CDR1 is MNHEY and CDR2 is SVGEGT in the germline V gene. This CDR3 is CASSKSVSGANVLTF. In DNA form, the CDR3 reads TGTGCCAGCAGTAAGTCAGTCTCTGGGGCCAACGTCCTGACTTTC.

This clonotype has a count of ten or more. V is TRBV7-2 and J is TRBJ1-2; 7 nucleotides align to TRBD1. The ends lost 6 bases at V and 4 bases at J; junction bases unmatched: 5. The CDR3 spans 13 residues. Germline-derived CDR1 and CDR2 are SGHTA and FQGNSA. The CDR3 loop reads CASRTRDSYGYTF. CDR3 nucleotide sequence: TGTGCCAGCAGGACACGGGACAGCTATGGCTACACCTTC.

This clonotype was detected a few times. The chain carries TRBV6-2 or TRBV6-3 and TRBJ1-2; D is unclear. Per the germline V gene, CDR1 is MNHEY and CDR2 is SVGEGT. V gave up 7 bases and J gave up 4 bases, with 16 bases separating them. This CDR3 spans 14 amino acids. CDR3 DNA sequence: TGTGCCAGCAAAATGGACGGCAACCCCTATGGCTACACCTTC. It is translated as CASKMDGNPYGYTF.

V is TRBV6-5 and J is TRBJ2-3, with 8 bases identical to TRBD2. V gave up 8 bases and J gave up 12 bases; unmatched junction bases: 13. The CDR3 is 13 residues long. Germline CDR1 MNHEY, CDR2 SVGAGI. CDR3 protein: CASLKTGGDEQYF. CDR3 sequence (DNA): TGTGCCAGCCTCAAGACCGGGGGGGATGAACAGTATTTT.

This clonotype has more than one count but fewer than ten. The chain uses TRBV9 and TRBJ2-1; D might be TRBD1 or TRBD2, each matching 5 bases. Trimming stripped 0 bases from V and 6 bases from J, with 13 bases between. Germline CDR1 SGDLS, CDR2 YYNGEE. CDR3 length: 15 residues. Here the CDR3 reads CASSVDEGFLNEQFF. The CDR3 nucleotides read TGTGCCAGCAGCGTAGATGAGGGGTTTCTCAATGAGCAGTTCTTC.

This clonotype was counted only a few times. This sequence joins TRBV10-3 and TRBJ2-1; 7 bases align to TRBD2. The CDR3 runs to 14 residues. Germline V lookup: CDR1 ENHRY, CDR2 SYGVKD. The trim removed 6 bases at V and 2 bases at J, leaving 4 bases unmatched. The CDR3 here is CAIRGTIAYNEQFF. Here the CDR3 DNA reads TGTGCCATCAGGGGGACTATCGCCTACAATGAGCAGTTCTTC.

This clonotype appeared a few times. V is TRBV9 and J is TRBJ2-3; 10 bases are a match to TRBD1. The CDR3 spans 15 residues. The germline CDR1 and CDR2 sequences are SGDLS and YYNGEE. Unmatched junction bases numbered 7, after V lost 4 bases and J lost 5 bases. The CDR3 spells CASSIRDRGGDTQYF. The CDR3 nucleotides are TGTGCCAGCAGCATACGGGACAGGGGAGGAGATACGCAGTATTTT.

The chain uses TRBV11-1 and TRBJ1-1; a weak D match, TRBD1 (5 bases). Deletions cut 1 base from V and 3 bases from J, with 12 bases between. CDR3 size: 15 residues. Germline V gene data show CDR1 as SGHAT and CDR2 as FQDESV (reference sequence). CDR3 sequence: CASSLGAGRDTEAFF. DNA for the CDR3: TGTGCCAGCAGCTTAGGGGCGGGGCGAGACACTGAAGCTTTCTTT.

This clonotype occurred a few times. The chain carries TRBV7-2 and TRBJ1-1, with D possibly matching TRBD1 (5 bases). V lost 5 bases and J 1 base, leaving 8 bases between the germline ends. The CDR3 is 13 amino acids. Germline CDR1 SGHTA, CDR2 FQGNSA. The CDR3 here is CASSIDRNTEAFF. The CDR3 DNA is TGTGCCAGCAGCATCGACAGGAACACTGAAGCTTTCTTT.

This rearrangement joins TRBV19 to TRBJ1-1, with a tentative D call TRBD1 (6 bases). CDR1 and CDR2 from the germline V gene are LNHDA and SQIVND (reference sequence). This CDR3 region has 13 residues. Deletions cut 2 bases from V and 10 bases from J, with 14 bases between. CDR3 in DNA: TGTGCCAGTAGTATAAAGGGGGAATCGGGAGCTTTCTTT. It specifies CASSIKGESGAFF. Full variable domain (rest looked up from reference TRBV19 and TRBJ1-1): DGGITQSPKYLFRKEGQNVTLSCEQNLNHDAMYWYRQDPGQGLRLIYYSQIVNDFQKGDIAEGYSVSREKKESFPLTVTSAQKNPTAFYLCASSIKGESGAFFGQGTRLTVV.

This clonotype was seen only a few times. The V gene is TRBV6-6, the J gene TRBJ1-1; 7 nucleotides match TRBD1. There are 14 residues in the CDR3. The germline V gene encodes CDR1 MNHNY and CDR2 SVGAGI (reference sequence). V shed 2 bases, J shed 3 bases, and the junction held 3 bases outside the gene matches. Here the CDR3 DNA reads TGTGCCAGCAGTTACCCCACAGGGGACACTGAAGCTTTCTTT. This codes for CASSYPTGDTEAFF.

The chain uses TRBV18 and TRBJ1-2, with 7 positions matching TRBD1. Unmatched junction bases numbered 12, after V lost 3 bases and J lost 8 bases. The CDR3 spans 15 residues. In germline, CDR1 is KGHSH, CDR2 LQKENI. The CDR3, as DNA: TGTGCCAGCTCACCTTCAAACGAGGGGGCGCGAGGCTACACCTTC. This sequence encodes CASSPSNEGARGYTF. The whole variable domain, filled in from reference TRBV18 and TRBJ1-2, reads NAGVMQNPRHLVRRRGQEARLRCSPMKGHSHVYWYRQLPEEGLKFMVYLQKENIIDESGMPKERFSAEFPKEGPSILRIQQVVRGDSAAYFCASSPSNEGARGYTFGSGTRLTVV.

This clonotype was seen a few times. This CDR3 reads CASSSSGQGLAEQYF. The CDR3 DNA sequence: TGTGCCAGCAGTTCGTCGGGACAGGGTCTAGCCGAGCAGTACTTC. This sequence joins TRBV12-3 or TRBV12-4 and TRBJ2-7, with TRBD1 identical over 9 bases. The CDR3 loop spans 15 amino acids. The J segment lost 6 bases and the V segment lost 4 bases, leaving 10 bases of the junction unmatched.

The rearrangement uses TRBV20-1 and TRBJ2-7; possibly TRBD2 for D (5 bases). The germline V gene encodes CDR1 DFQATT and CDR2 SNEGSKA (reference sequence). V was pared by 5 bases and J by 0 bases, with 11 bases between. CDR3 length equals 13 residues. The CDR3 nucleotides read TGCAGTGCTCCGCCTGCGGGCTCCTACGAGCAGTACTTC. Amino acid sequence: CSAPPAGSYEQYF.

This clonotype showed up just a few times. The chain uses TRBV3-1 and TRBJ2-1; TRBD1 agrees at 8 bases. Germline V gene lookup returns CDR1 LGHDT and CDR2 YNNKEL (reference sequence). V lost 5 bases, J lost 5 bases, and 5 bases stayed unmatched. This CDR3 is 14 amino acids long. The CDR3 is CASSEGQANNEQFF. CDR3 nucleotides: TGTGCCAGCAGCGAGGGACAGGCCAACAATGAGCAGTTCTTC.

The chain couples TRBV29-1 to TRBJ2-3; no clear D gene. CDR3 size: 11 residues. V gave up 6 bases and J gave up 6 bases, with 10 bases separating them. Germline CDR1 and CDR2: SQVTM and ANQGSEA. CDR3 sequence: CSVEFGDTQYF. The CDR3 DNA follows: TGCAGCGTAGAATTCGGGGATACGCAGTATTTT.

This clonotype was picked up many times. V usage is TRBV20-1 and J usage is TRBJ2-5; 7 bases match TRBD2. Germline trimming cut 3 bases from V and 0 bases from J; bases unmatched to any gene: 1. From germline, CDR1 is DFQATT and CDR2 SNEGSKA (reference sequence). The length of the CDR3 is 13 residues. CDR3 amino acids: CSASGGNQETQYF. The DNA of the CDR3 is TGCAGTGCTAGCGGGGGGAACCAAGAGACCCAGTACTTC.

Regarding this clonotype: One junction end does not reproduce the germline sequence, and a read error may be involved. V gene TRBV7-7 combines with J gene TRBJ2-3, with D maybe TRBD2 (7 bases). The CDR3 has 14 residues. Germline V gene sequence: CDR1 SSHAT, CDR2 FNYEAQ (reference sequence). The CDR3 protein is CASSGGGSTDTQYF. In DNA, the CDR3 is TGTGCTAGCAGCGGCGGGGGCAGCACAGATACGCAGTATTTT.

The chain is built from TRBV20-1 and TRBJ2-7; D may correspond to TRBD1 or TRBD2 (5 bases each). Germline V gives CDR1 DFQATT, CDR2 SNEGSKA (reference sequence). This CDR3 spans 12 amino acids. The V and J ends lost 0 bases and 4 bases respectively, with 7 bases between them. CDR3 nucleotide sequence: TGCAGTGCTAGAGAGGGGGTGTACGAGCAGTACTTC. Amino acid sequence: CSAREGVYEQYF.

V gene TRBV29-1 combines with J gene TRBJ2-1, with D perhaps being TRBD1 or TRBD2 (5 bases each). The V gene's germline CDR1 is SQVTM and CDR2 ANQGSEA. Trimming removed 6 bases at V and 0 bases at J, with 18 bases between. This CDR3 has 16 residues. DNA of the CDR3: TGCAGCGTGGAGATACCGGGGCGTCTCTCCTACAATGAGCAGTTCTTC. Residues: CSVEIPGRLSYNEQFF.

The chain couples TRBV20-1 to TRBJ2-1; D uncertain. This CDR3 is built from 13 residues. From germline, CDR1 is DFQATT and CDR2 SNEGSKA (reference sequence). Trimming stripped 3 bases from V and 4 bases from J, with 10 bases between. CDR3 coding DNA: TGCAGTGCTAGTCGTTGGGGTTACAATGAGCAGTTCTTC. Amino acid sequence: CSASRWGYNEQFF.

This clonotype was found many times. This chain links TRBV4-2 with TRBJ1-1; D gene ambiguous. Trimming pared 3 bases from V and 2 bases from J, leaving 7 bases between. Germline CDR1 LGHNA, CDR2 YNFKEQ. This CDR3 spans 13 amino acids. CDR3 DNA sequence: TGTGCCAGCAGCCAGGGCGGTAACACTGAAGCTTTCTTT. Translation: CASSQGGNTEAFF.

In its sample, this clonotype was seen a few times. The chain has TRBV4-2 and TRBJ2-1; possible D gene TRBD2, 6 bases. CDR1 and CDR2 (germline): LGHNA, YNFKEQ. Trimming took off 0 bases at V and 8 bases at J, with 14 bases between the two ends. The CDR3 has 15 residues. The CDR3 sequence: CASSQDLGGWYEQFF. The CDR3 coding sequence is TGTGCCAGCAGCCAAGATCTCGGGGGTTGGTATGAGCAGTTCTTC.

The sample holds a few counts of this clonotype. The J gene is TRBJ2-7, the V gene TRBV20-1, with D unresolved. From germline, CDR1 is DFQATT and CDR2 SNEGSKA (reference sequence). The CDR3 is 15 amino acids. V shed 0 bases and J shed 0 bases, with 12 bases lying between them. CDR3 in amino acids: CSARDRSPASYEQYF. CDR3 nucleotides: TGCAGTGCTAGAGATCGTTCCCCAGCCTCCTACGAGCAGTACTTC.

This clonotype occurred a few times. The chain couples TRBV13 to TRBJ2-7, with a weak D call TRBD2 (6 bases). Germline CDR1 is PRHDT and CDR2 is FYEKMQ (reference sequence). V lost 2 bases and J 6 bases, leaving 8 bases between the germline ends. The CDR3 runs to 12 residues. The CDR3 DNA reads TGTGCCAGCAGCTTAACGCGGGGCGAGCAGTACGTC. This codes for CASSLTRGEQYV.

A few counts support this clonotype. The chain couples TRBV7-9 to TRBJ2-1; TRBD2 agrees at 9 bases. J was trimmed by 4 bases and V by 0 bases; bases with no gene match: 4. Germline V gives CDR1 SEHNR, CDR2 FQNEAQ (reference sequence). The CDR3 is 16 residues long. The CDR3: CASSLASGGIYNEQFF. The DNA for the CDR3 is TGTGCCAGCAGCTTAGCTAGCGGGGGCATATACAATGAGCAGTTCTTC. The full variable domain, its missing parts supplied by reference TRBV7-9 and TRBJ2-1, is DTGVSQNPRHKITKRGQNVTFRCDPISEHNRLYWYRQTLGQGPEFLTYFQNEAQLEKSRLLSDRFSAERPKGSFSTLEIQRTEQGDSAMYLCASSLASGGIYNEQFFGPGTRLTVL.

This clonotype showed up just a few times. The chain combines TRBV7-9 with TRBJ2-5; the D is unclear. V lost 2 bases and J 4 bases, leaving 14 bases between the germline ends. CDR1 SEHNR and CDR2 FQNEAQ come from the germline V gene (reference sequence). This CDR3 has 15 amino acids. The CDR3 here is CASSLRGSIGETQYF. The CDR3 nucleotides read TGTGCCAGCAGCTTACGCGGTAGCATCGGAGAGACCCAGTACTTC.

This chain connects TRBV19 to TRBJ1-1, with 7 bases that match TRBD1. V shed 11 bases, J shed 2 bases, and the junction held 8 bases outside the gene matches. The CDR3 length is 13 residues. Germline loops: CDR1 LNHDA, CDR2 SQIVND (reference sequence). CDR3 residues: CAVRDRPNTEAFF. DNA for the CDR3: TGTGCCGTACGGGACAGACCTAACACTGAAGCTTTCTTT.

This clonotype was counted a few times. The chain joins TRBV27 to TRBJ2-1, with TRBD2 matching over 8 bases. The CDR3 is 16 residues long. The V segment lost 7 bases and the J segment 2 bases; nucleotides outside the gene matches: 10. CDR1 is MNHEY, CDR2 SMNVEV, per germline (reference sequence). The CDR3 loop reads CASNNREGTAYNEQFF. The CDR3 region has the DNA TGTGCCAGCAACAATCGGGAGGGGACGGCCTACAATGAGCAGTTCTTC.

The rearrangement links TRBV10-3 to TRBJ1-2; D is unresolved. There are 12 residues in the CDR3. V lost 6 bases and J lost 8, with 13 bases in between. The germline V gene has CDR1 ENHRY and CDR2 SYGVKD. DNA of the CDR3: TGTGCCATCAGGGCCCATTTGGACGGCTACACCTTC. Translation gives CAIRAHLDGYTF.